Listed below are T cell receptor beta chains from one sample, sequenced in a study of a mutant IDH1 vaccine in newly diagnosed glioma. Sequenced by immunoSEQ multiplex PCR; TCRdb stores in-frame clones only, minus some. The data hold 60,000 to 75,000 clones, with around 83% observed a single time. The material was peripheral blood mononuclear cells (PBMCs), obtained from a glioma patient treated with radiotherapy, temozolomide or both. The receptors stem from a woman aged 18-29 years with glioma. Some clones in this sample may be carry-over from other donors' samples. Each CDR3 is given with its conserved first and last residue. Each record gives: J gene, V gene, clone size, D gene, CDR3 protein. A D gene is named only where the DNA matches it firmly. Not every row has a clone size; where given, it reads once, few, many or a size class.

J: TRBJ2-1
V: TRBV11-3
size: -
D: TRBD2
CDR3: CASSRGGLADNEQFF

J: TRBJ1-5
V: TRBV7-2
size: -
D: -
CDR3: CASRPDTHQPQHF

J: TRBJ1-1
V: TRBV7-9
size: -
D: -
CDR3: CASSLGTRKGVNTEAFF

J: TRBJ2-5
V: TRBV6-6
size: -
D: -
CDR3: CASSYSSETQYF

J: TRBJ2-2
V: TRBV27
size: -
D: -
CDR3: CASSPGLNTGELFF

J: TRBJ1-5
V: TRBV10-2
size: -
D: -
CDR3: CASSADNQPQHF

J: TRBJ2-5
V: TRBV5-1
size: -
D: -
CDR3: CASSLDFGARYF

J: TRBJ2-5
V: TRBV19
size: -
D: TRBD1
CDR3: CASNQGQGETQYF

J: TRBJ1-5
V: TRBV6-6
size: once
D: TRBD1
CDR3: CASSYKTGHGQPQHF

J: TRBJ2-3
V: TRBV29-1
size: -
D: -
CDR3: CSVEHGTDTQYF

J: TRBJ1-1
V: TRBV7-9
size: -
D: -
CDR3: CASSFLQGRNTEAFF

J: TRBJ1-5
V: TRBV27
size: -
D: TRBD1
CDR3: CASRTGGVGQPQHF

J: TRBJ2-7
V: TRBV27
size: -
D: -
CDR3: CASSTGLLLYEQYF

J: TRBJ1-5
V: TRBV7-9
size: -
D: -
CDR3: CASSLGGPQHF

J: TRBJ1-2
V: TRBV11-2
size: -
D: -
CDR3: CASSLDQSATYGYTF

J: TRBJ2-2
V: TRBV10-3
size: -
D: TRBD2
CDR3: CAISDPREGGTGELFF

J: TRBJ2-1
V: TRBV29-1
size: -
D: -
CDR3: CSVEARGNEQFF

J: TRBJ2-4
V: TRBV30
size: once
D: TRBD2
CDR3: CAWSPPAGGINIQYF

J: TRBJ2-3
V: TRBV19
size: -
D: TRBD2
CDR3: CASRGRQAGATDTQYF

J: TRBJ2-1
V: TRBV7-2
size: -
D: -
CDR3: CASSLSTTTGMFF

J: TRBJ1-1
V: TRBV6-5
size: -
D: -
CDR3: CASRFRGENTEAFF

J: TRBJ1-5
V: TRBV29-1
size: few
D: -
CDR3: CSVALGSNQPQHF

J: TRBJ1-5
V: TRBV5-4
size: -
D: -
CDR3: CASSPESYSNQPQHF

J: TRBJ2-1
V: TRBV2
size: -
D: TRBD2
CDR3: CASSERLAGEYNEQFF

J: TRBJ2-7
V: TRBV4-1
size: -
D: -
CDR3: CASSQEASSSYEQYF

J: TRBJ2-3
V: TRBV4-3
size: -
D: -
CDR3: CASSQGGRVGGTDTQYF

J: TRBJ2-7
V: TRBV19
size: -
D: -
CDR3: CASSQALSYEQYF

J: TRBJ1-2
V: TRBV6-5
size: -
D: -
CDR3: CASSFLARNYGYTF

J: TRBJ1-2
V: TRBV6-1
size: -
D: TRBD1
CDR3: CASSASGQRYGYTF

J: TRBJ1-4
V: TRBV30
size: -
D: -
CDR3: CAWSVRAGEKLFF

J: TRBJ2-3
V: TRBV10-3
size: few
D: TRBD2
CDR3: CAIGLSGGFRDTQYF

J: TRBJ2-1
V: TRBV19
size: -
D: TRBD1
CDR3: CASTAPGQGFYNEQFF

J: TRBJ2-5
V: TRBV18
size: -
D: -
CDR3: CASSPVDSRQETQYF

J: TRBJ1-5
V: TRBV30
size: -
D: -
CDR3: CAWSGTYSNQPQHF

J: TRBJ2-3
V: TRBV5-6
size: -
D: TRBD2
CDR3: CASSSTSGGQDTQYF

J: TRBJ2-6
V: TRBV9
size: -
D: -
CDR3: CASSPPGGTGANVLTF

J: TRBJ1-1
V: TRBV9
size: -
D: -
CDR3: CASSVASVRETEAFF

J: TRBJ1-5
V: TRBV5-3
size: -
D: TRBD1
CDR3: CARSGDRDNQPQHF

J: TRBJ1-5
V: TRBV6-6
size: -
D: -
CDR3: CASSFDNQPQHF

J: TRBJ1-2
V: TRBV30
size: -
D: -
CDR3: CAWRLGANYGYTF

J: TRBJ1-2
V: TRBV7-9
size: -
D: TRBD1
CDR3: CASSPRTGLMDGYTF

J: TRBJ1-2
V: TRBV5-4
size: -
D: -
CDR3: CASSTHRVSYGYTF

J: TRBJ1-4
V: TRBV5-4
size: -
D: TRBD1
CDR3: CASSGTDEKLFF

J: TRBJ2-7
V: TRBV5-1
size: once
D: TRBD1
CDR3: CASSLVPSRTGSYEQYF

J: TRBJ2-7
V: TRBV10-3
size: -
D: -
CDR3: CATHGDSSDEQYF

J: TRBJ1-1
V: TRBV2
size: -
D: -
CDR3: CASSELGPRRMNTEAFF

J: TRBJ2-7
V: TRBV6-1
size: -
D: -
CDR3: CASSDHEQYF

J: TRBJ2-4
V: TRBV2
size: -
D: -
CDR3: CAILQDLAKNIQYF

J: TRBJ2-6
V: TRBV5-1
size: -
D: TRBD2
CDR3: CASTPSGGGANVLTF

J: TRBJ1-2
V: TRBV6-5
size: -
D: TRBD1
CDR3: CASSYSGTGEDGYTF

J: TRBJ2-3
V: TRBV19
size: few
D: -
CDR3: CASSIILQGVCTDTQYF

J: TRBJ1-1
V: TRBV5-6
size: few
D: -
CDR3: CASSFDRNTEAFF

J: TRBJ2-7
V: TRBV6-6
size: -
D: TRBD1
CDR3: CASSYSIGQGAYEQYF

J: TRBJ2-7
V: TRBV6-1
size: -
D: -
CDR3: CASSDGSWYEQYF

J: TRBJ2-7
V: TRBV4-2
size: -
D: TRBD1
CDR3: CASSQASGQGAYEQYF

J: TRBJ1-2
V: TRBV2
size: -
D: -
CDR3: CASQGRFSNNYGYTF